This TCR beta chain comes out of a study of blood T cell repertoires in COVID-19. Study details: T cells, B-cell-depleted T cells, or PBMCs provided the cDNA or gDNA that served as material.

Germline V gene sequence: CDR1 SGHRS, CDR2 YFSETQ. The CDR3 loop spans 14 amino acids. Deletions cut 2 bases from V and 5 bases from J, with 11 bases between. Participants reported their clinical history, and cohort assignment relied on those reports. Original data processing: Amplification with reference gene primers provided the estimates of nucleated cell counts. The data were produced by immunoSEQ multiplex PCR, yet TCRdb's version contains in-frame clones alone and is incomplete. The DNA was the basis for D and trimming; V, J and clone size are from that table. The table records around 320,000 clones, around 90% of them present only once.

The material sequenced was PBMCs or T cells enriched from blood (not recorded which). The J gene is TRBJ1-5, the V gene TRBV5-1; possibly TRBD1 for D (6 bases). This TCR came from a woman between 18 and 30 years old with acute COVID-19. CDR3 loop: CASSFGGAHQPQHF. In DNA, the CDR3 is TGCGCCAGCAGCTTCGGGGGGGCACATCAGCCCCAGCATTTT. The full variable domain, with the rest looked up from reference TRBV5-1 and TRBJ1-5, is KAGVTQTPRYLIKTRGQQVTLSCSPISGHRSVSWYQQTPGQGLQFLFEYFSETQRNKGNFPGRFSGRQFSNSRSEMNVSTLELGDSALYLCASSFGGAHQPQHFGDGTRLSIL.